This TCR beta chain came from a study of cytomegalovirus exposure and HLA in healthy donors. CDR1 and CDR2 from the germline V gene are SGHRS and YFSETQ. V was cut by 2 bases and J by 2 bases, with 10 bases left in between. The CDR3 contains 14 residues. PCR used 60 Vbeta primers and 13 Jbeta primers. The data were produced by immunoSEQ multiplex PCR, yet TCRdb's version contains in-frame clones alone and is incomplete. The data hold some 45,000 clones, with 72% observed a single time. Broader study findings: Cytomegalovirus-associated TCR beta chains were listed, numbering 150 to 200. It was reported in a later analysis that an Asian-associated ancestry cluster showed fewer N-insertions than the roughly 670-donor mean. Prior analysis indicated that the majority of TCR beta V segments exhibited productivity approximately 90% or approximately 30% of the time.

As to this clone: Its antigen is unidentified.

The receptor was isolated from a man aged 25 to 45 in good health and CMV-seronegative. The sequenced sample was PBMCs. The chain is built from TRBV5-1 and TRBJ2-5, with D tentatively TRBD1 (7 bases). The CDR3 nucleotides are TGCGCCAGCAGCTTCGGGGGACAGCAAGAGACCCAGTACTTC. Translated, it gives CASSFGGQQETQYF.